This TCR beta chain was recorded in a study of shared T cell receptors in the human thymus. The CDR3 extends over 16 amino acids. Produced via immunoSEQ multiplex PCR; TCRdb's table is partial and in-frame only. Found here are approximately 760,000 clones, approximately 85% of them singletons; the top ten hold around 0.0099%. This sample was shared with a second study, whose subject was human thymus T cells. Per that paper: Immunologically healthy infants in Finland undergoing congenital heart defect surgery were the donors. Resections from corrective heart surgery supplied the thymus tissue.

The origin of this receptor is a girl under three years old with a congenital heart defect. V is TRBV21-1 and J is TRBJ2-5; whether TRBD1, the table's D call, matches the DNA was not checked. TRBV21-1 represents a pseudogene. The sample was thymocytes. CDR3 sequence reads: CASSKSGRGIQETQYF. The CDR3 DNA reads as TGTGCCAGCAGCAAAAGCGGCAGGGGAATCCAAGAGACCCAGTACTTC.